The T cell receptor (beta chain) under discussion was sequenced for a study of blood T cell repertoires in COVID-19. Turning to the study itself: Acute and convalescent COVID-19 samples came from the United States, Italy and Spain. Sample material is recorded as cDNA or gDNA derived from T cells, B-cell-depleted T cells, or PBMCs.

Authors' methods: Quantification of nucleated cells was approximated via reference gene primer amplification. Assay used: immunoSEQ multiplex PCR; TCRdb lists only in-frame clones, some missing. V, J and clone size are those of that table, while D and trimming were read from the DNA. The table records 150,000 or so clones, around 89% of them present only once. Germline V lookup: CDR1 MNHEY, CDR2 SVGAGI. The CDR3 totals 12 residues. Trimming removed 6 bases at V and 6 bases at J, with 6 bases between. Seattle-derived patients entered the study during active infection and were followed longitudinally. Sequenced: peripheral blood. The sequence was obtained from a man aged 60-69 years with COVID-19, enrolled during active disease. The chain has TRBV6-5 and TRBJ1-6; D is ambiguous. The CDR3 reads CASSAGNSPLHF. CDR3 sequence (DNA): TGTGCCAGCAGCGCGGGTAATTCACCCCTCCACTTT.